Here is one T cell receptor beta chain with its context. These data are taken from a study of identical twins. MiXCR, run by TCRdb on the 5' RACE reads, gives a single entry per CDR3 protein. The table lists around 690,000 distinct CDR3 sequences, 21% of them singletons. This CDR3 region has 13 residues. Germline V gene sequence: CDR1 SQVTM, CDR2 ANQGSEA. Trimming cost V 6 bases and J 3 bases; bases outside gene matches: 5. This sample also appeared in a second study, on T cells expressing NK-cell markers.

Sequencing was performed on PBMCs. The receptor was isolated from a woman aged 18-35 years in good health. The rearrangement links TRBV29-1 to TRBJ2-3, with 8 bases fitting TRBD2. This CDR3 is CSVFSGKTDTQYF. The CDR3 DNA sequence: TGCAGCGTCTTTAGCGGGAAAACAGATACGCAGTATTTT.